These 10 T cell receptor beta chains were all obtained from the same sample, sequenced in a study of post-analysis software for immune sequencing data. Whole-study results and caveats: Patients showed TRBV5-6, TRBV5-1 and TRBV20-1 among several TRBV segments more frequent than in controls.

What these receptors recognize is not known. Included in the TCR beta cDNA libraries were unique molecular identifiers. Using its own MiXCR run on the PCR reads, TCRdb lists one record per CDR3 protein. This table has about 760,000 distinct CDR3 sequences, 25% to 30% appearing once. Source material: blood. All receptors come from a girl aged 5 to 17 with multiple sclerosis.

This clonotype showed up just a few times. The chain joins TRBV7-2 to TRBJ1-2, with 8 bases that match TRBD1. J lost 5 bases, V lost 4 bases, and 12 bases had no gene match. The CDR3 covers 16 residues. Germline CDR1 SGHTA, CDR2 FQGNSA. The CDR3 coding sequence is TGTGCCAGCAGCTCGAACGCCGGGACAGGTTTTTATGGCTACACCTTC. Its translation: CASSSNAGTGFYGYTF.

This sequence joins TRBV24-1 and TRBJ2-1; 9 bases agree with TRBD1. The V segment lost 3 bases and the J segment 6 bases; nucleotides outside the gene matches: 14. This CDR3 comprises 18 residues. From germline, CDR1 is KGHDR and CDR2 SFDVKD. In nucleotides, the CDR3 is TGTGCCACCAGTGATGCCGCCCCGGGACAGGGTTTGGTCAATGAGCAGTTCTTC. It translates to CATSDAAPGQGLVNEQFF.

This chain joins TRBV28 and TRBJ1-6, with 7 bases matching TRBD1. V trimming: 6 bases; J trimming: 7 bases; junction bases outside the gene matches: 12. CDR1 is MDHEN, CDR2 SYDVKM, per germline. The CDR3 has 16 amino acids. CDR3 nucleotides: TGTGCCAGCAGCCCTACAGGGGTTTGGGGGAATTCACCCCTCCACTTT. Translation: CASSPTGVWGNSPLHF.

This clonotype was picked up a small number of times. This sequence joins TRBV5-1 and TRBJ2-1, with 11 positions matching TRBD1. Germline V gene data show CDR1 as SGHRS and CDR2 as YFSETQ. This CDR3 comprises 16 residues. V was clipped by 4 bases and J by 7 bases; unmatched bases: 10. CDR3 amino acids: CASSGGDRGTWNEQFF. The CDR3 bases are TGCGCCAGCAGCGGGGGGGACAGGGGGACGTGGAATGAGCAGTTCTTC.

This clonotype appeared many times. The J gene is TRBJ2-5, the V gene TRBV20-1, with unresolved D. The CDR3 runs to 11 residues. CDR1 is DFQATT, CDR2 SNEGSKA, per germline (reference sequence). V shed 5 bases and J shed 1 base, with 5 bases lying between them. The CDR3 spells CSALVQETQYF. The CDR3 DNA sequence: TGCAGTGCTCTGGTCCAAGAGACCCAGTACTTC.

About this clonotype: A much bigger clone sits one base away, suggesting this may be a read error. The chain recombines TRBV29-1 with TRBJ1-5; 7 nucleotides align to TRBD1. The CDR3 contains 14 residues. Germline V gene lookup returns CDR1 SQVTM and CDR2 ANQGSEA. CDR3 in DNA: TGCAGCGTTGGAATTGAGGGGGCTAATCGGCCCCAGCATTTT. Translated: CSVGIEGANRPQHF.

This clonotype was counted between two and nine times. V usage is TRBV5-1 and J usage is TRBJ2-5; D tentatively fits TRBD1 or TRBD2 (5 bases each). V lost 3 bases and J 1 base, leaving 10 bases between the germline ends. The CDR3 covers 14 residues. Germline V gene sequence: CDR1 SGHRS, CDR2 YFSETQ. CDR3 in amino acids: CASSYGTPQETQYF. The DNA of the CDR3 is TGCGCCAGCAGCTACGGGACGCCCCAAGAGACCCAGTACTTC.

The J gene is TRBJ2-1, the V gene TRBV15; 16 bases align to TRBD2. The CDR3 totals 18 residues. Germline trimming cut 8 bases from V and 7 bases from J; bases unmatched to any gene: 14. Germline V gives CDR1 LNHNV, CDR2 YYDKDF (reference sequence). The CDR3 here is CATGGTSGRASGRNEQFF. DNA for the CDR3: TGTGCCACCGGGGGGACTAGCGGGAGGGCCAGTGGAAGAAATGAGCAGTTCTTC.

The CDR3 is CSARLGGWGNQPQHF. The CDR3 DNA sequence: TGCAGTGCTAGACTCGGGGGGTGGGGCAATCAGCCCCAGCATTTT. J is TRBJ1-5 and V is TRBV20-1, with D possibly TRBD1 on 5 matching bases. V lost 2 bases and J lost 2, with 13 bases in between. Germline CDR1 and CDR2: DFQATT and SNEGSKA (reference sequence). The CDR3 is made up of 15 amino acids.

The rearrangement uses TRBV27 and TRBJ2-7, with 7 bases aligning to TRBD1. Germline values: CDR1 MNHEY, CDR2 SMNVEV (reference sequence). The CDR3 covers 13 residues. V lost 8 bases to trimming and J lost 5 bases; unmatched junction nucleotides: 9. CDR3: CASVGGRGHEQYF. The CDR3 DNA reads TGTGCCAGCGTAGGGGGCAGAGGCCACGAGCAGTACTTC.